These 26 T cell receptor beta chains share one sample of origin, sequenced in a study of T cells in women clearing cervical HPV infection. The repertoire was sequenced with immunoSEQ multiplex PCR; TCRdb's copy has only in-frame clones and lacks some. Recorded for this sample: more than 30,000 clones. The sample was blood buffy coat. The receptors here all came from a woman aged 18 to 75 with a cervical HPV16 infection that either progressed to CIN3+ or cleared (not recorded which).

The CDR3 here is CATTGLAGVRPSYNEQFF. The sequenced part of the CDR3 DNA is TGTGCCACCACGGGACTAGCGGGAGTGAGGCCATCATACAATGAG. The rearrangement uses TRBV19 and TRBJ2-1; 14 bases are a match to TRBD2. The read ends 3 residues before the CDR3 terminus; that terminus is restored from the germline J gene. The CDR3 has 18 amino acids. The trim removed 10 bases at V and 4 bases at J, leaving 15 bases unmatched. Germline loops: CDR1 LNHDA, CDR2 SQIVND (reference sequence).

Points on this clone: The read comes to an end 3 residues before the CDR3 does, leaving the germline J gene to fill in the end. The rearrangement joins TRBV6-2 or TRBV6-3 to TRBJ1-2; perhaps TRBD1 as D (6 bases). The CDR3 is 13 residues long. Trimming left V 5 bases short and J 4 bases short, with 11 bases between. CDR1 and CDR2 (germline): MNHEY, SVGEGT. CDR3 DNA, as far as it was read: TGTGCCAGCAGTCCCGAGACAGGCTATGGC. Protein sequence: CASSPETGYG. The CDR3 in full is CASSPETGYGYTF.

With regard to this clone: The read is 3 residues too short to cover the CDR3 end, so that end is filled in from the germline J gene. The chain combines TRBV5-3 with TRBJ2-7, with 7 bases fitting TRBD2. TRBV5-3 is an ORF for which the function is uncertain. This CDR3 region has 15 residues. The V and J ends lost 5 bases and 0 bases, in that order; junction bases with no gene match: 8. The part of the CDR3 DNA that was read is TGTGCCAGAAGTTCGACTAGCAGGAACTCCTACGAG. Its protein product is CARSSTSRNSYE. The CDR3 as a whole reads CARSSTSRNSYEQYF.

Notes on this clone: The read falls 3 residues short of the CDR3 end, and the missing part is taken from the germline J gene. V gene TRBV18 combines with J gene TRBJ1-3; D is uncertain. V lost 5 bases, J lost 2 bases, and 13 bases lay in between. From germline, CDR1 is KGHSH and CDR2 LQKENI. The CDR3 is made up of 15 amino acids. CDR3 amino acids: CASSTTSYPGNTIYF. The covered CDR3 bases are TGTGCCAGCTCAACCACGTCCTATCCTGGAAACACC.

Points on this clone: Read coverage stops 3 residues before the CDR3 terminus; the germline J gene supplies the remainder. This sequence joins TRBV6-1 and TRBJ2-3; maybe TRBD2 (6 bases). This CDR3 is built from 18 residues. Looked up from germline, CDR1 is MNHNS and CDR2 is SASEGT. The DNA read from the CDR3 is TGTGCCAGCAGTGAACGGATACCGGGACTTCTAGGAGGAGAGACG. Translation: CASSERIPGLLGGET. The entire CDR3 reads CASSERIPGLLGGETQYF.

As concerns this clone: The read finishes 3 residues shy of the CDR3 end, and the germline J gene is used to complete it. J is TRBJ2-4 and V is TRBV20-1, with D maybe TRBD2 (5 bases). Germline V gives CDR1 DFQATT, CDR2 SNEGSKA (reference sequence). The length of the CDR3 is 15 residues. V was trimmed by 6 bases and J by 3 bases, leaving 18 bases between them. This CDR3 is CSAHHGVEGKNIQYF. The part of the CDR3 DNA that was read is TGCAGTGCCCACCACGGGGTTGAGGGCAAAAACATT.

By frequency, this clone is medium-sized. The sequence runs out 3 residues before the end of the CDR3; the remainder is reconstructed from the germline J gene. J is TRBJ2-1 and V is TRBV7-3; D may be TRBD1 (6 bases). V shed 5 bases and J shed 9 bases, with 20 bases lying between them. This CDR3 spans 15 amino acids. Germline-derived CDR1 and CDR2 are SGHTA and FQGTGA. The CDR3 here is CASSPGARGYGEQFF. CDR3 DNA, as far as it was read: TGTGCCAGCAGCCCAGGGGCAAGGGGCTACGGTGAG.

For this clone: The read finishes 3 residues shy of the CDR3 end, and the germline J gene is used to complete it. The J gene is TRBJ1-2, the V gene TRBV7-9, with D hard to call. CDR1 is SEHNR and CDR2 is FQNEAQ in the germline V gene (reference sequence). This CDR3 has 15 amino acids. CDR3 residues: CASSSPKREFYDYTF. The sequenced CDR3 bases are TGTGCCAGCAGCTCCCCCAAGCGGGAATTCTACGAC.

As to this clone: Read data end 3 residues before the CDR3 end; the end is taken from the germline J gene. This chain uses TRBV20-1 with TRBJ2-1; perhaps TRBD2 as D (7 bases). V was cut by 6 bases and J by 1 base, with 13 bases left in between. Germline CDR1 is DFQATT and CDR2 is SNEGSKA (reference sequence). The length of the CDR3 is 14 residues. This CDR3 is CSAQEGGSYNEQFF. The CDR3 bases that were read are TGCAGTGCCCAGGAGGGGGGGTCCTACAATGAG.

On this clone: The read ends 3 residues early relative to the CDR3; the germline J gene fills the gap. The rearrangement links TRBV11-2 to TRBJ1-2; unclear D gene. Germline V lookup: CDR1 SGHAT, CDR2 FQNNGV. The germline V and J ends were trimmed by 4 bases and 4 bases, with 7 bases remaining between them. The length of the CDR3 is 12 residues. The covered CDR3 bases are TGTGCCAGCAGCTCTCTTCCCTATGGC. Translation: CASSSLPYG. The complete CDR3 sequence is CASSSLPYGYTF.

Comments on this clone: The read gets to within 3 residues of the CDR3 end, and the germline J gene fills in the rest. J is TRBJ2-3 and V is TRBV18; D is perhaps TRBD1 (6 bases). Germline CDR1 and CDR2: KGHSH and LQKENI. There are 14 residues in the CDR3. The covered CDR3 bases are TGTGCCAGCTCACCGCGGACAGCTCAAGAGACG. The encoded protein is CASSPRTAQET. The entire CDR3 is CASSPRTAQETQYF.

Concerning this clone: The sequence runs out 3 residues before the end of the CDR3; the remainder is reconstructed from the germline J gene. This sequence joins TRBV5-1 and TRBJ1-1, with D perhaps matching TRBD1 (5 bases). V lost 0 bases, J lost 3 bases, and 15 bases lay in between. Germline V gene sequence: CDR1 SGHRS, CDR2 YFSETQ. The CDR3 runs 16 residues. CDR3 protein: CASSLDGWGVYTEAFF. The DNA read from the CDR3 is TGCGCCAGCAGCTTGGATGGATGGGGGGTGTACACTGAA.

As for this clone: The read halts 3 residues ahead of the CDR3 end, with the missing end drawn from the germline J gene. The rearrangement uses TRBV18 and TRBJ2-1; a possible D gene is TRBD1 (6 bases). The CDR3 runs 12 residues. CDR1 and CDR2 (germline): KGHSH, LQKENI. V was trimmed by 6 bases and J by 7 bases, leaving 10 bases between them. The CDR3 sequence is CASSHRVNEQFF. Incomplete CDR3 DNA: TGTGCCAGCTCTCACAGGGTAAATGAG.

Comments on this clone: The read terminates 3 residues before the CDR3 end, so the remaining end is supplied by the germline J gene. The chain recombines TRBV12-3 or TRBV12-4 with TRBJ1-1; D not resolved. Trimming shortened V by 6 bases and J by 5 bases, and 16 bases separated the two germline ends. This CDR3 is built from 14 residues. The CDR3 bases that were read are TGTGCCAGCAGGGGTAGTGGCGGCACGACTGAA. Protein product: CASRGSGGTTE. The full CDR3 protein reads CASRGSGGTTEAFF.

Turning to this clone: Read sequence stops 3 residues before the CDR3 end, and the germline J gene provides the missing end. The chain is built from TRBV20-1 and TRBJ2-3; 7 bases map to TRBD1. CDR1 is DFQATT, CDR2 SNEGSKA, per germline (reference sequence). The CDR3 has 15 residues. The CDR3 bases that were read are TGCAGTGCTAGAGGGGAGACAGGGCTCAATCAGCCG. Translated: CSARGETGLNQP. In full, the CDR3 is CSARGETGLNQPQYF.

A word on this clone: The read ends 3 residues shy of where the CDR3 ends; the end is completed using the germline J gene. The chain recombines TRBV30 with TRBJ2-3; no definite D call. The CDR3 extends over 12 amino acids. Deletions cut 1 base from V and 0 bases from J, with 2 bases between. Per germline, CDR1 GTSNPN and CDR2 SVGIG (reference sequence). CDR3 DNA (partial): TGTGCCTGGAGTGCGAGCACAGATACG. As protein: CAWSASTDT. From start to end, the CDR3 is CAWSASTDTQYF. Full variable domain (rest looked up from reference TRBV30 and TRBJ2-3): SQTIHQWPATLVQPVGSPLSLECTVEGTSNPNLYWYRQAAGRGLQLLFYSVGIGQISSEVPQNLSASRPQDRQFILSSKKLLLSDSGFYLCAWSASTDTQYFGPGTRLTVL.

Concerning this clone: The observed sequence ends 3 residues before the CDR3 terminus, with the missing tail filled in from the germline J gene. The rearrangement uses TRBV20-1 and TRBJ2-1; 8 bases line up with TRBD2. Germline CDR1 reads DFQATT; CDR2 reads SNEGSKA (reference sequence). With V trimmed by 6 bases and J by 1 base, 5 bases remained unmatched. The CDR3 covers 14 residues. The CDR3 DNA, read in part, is TGCAGTGCCCAGCGGGAGTGGTCCTACAATGAG. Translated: CSAQREWSYNE. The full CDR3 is CSAQREWSYNEQFF.

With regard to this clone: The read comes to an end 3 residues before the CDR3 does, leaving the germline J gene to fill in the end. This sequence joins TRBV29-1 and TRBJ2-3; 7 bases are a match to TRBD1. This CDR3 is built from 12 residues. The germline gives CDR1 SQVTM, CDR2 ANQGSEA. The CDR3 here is CSVARTGETQYF. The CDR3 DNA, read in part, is TGCAGCGTCGCGCGGACAGGAGAGACG.

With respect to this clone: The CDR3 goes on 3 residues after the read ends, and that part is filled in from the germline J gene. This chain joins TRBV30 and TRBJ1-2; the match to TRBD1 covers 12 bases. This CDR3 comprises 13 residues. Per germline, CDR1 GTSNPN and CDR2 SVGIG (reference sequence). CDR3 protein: CAWWDRGRGDYTF. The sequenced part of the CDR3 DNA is TGTGCCTGGTGGGACAGGGGGCGCGGCGAC.

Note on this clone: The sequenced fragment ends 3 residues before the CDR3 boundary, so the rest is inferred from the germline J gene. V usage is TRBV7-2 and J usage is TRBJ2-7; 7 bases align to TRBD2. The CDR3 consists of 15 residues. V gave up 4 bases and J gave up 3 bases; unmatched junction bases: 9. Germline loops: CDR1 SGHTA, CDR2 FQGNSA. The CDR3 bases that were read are TGTGCCAGCAGCTCTAGCCCGGGACTAAACTACGAG. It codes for CASSSSPGLNYE. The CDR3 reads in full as CASSSSPGLNYEQYF.

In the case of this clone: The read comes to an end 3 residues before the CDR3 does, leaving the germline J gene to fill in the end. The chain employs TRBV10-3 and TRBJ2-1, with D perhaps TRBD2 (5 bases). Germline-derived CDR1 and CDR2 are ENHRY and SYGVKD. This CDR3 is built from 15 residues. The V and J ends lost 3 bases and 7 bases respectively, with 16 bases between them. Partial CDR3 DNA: TGTGCCATCAGTGACCTCTCAAGAGCGGTGAATGAG. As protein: CAISDLSRAVNE. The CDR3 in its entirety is CAISDLSRAVNEQFF.

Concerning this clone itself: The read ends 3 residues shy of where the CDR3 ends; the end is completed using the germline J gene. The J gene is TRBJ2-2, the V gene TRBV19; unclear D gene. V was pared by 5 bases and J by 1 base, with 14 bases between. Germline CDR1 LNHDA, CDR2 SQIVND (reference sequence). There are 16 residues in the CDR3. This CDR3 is CASSRQAPLNTGELFF. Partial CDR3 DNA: TGTGCCAGTAGTCGGCAGGCCCCCTTGAACACCGGGGAG.

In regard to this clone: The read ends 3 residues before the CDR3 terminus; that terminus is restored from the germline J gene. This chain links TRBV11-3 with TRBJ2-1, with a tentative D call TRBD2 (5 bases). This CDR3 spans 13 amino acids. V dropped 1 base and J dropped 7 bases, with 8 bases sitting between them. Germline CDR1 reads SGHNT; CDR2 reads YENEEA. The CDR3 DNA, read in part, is TGTGCCAGCAGCTTAGGAGGGTGGAATGAG. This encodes CASSLGGWNE. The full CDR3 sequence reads CASSLGGWNEQFF.

CDR3 loop: CAWRPADRRPGGYTF. The part of the CDR3 DNA that was read is TGTGCCTGGAGGCCTGCTGACAGGCGACCGGGAGGC. This chain links TRBV30 with TRBJ1-2; D perhaps matches TRBD1 (6 bases). The read stops 3 residues short of the end of the CDR3; the missing end is completed from the germline J gene. The CDR3 has 15 residues. Looked up from germline, CDR1 is GTSNPN and CDR2 is SVGIG (reference sequence).

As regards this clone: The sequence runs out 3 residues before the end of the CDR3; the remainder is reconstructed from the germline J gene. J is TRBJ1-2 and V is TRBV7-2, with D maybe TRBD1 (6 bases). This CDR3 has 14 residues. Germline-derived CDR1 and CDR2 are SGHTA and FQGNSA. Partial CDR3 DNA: TGTGCCAGCAGCTTAGGCGGGGGCTCCTACGAC. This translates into CASSLGGGSYD. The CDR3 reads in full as CASSLGGGSYDYTF.

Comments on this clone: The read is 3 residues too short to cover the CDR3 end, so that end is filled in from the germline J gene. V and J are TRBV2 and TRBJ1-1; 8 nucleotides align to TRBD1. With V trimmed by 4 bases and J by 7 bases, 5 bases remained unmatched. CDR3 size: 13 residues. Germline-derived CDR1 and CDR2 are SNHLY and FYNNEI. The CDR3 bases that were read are TGTGCCAGCAGTGCCGGGACAGGTAGTGAA. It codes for CASSAGTGSE. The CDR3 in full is CASSAGTGSEAFF.